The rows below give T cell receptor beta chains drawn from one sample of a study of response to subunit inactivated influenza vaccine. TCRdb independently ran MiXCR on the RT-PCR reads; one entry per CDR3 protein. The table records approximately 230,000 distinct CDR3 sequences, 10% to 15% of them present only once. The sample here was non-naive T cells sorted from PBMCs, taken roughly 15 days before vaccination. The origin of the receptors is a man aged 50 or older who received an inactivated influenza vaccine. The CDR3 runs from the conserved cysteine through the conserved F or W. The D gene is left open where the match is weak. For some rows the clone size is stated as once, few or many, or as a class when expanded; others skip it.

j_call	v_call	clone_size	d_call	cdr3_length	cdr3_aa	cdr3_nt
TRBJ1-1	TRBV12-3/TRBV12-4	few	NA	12	CASSRESSEAFF	TGTGCTAGTAGCAGGGAAAGCTCTGAAGCTTTCTTT
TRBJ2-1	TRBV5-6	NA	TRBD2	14	CASSKRGAYNEQFF	TGTGCCAGCAGCAAGCGGGGGGCCTACAATGAGCAGTTCTTC
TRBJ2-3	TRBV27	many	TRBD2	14	CASSYGRVSDTQYF	TGTGCCAGCAGTTATGGGAGGGTGTCAGATACGCAGTATTTT
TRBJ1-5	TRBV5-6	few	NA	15	CASSAGRHFNQPQHF	TGTGCCAGCAGCGCGGGACGGCACTTCAATCAGCCCCAGCATTTT
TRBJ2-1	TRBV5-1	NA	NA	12	CASSPGERVQFF	TGCGCCAGCAGCCCTGGCGAGCGGGTGCAGTTCTTC
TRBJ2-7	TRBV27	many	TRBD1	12	CASSSTGNEQYF	TGTGCCAGCAGTTCGACAGGGAACGAGCAGTACTTC
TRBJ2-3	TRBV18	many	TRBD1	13	CASSPDRQRGQYF	TGTGCCAGCTCACCGGACAGGCAGAGAGGGCAGTATTTT
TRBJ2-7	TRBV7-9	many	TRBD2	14	CASSLTSGTYEQYF	TGTGCCAGCAGTTTAACTAGCGGGACCTACGAGCAGTACTTC
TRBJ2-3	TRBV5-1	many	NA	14	CASSLGSPTDTQYF	TGCGCCAGCAGCTTGGGTTCCCCCACAGATACGCAGTATTTT
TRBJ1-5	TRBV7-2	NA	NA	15	CASSLVLNSNQPQHF	TGTGCCAGCAGCTTAGTTCTGAATAGCAATCAGCCCCAGCATTTT
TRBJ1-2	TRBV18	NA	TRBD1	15	CASSPPGQGASGYTF	TGTGCCAGCTCACCACCGGGACAGGGCGCGTCCGGCTACACCTTC